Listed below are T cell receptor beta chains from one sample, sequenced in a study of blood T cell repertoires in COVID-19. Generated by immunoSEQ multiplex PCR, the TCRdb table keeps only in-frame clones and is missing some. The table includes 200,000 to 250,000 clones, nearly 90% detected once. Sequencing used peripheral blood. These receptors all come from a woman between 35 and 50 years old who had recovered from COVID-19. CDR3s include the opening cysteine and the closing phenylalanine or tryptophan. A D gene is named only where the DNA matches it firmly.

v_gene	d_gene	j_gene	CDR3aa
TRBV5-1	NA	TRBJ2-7	CASTTTGRRYEQYF
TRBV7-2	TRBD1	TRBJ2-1	CASSLGGTGHNEQFF
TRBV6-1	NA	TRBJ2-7	CASSEPGQHYEQYF
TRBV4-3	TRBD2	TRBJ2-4	CASSQEGGGKNIQYF
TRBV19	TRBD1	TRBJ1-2	CASTPPTGGKYNYGYTF
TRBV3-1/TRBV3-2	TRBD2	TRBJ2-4	CASSLPSGHKNIQYF
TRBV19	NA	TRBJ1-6	CASSTRYDSPLHF
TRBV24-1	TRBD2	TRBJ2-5	CATSDTGGGTETQYF
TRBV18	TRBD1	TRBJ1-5	CASSRDRDQPQHF
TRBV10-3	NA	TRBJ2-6	CASGLAGANVLTF
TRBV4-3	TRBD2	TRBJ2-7	CASSQGTSGFYEQYF
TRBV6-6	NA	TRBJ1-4	CASKGRDSLSEKLFF
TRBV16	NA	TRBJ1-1	CASSQSQRTEAFF
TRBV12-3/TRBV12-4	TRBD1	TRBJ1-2	CASTPGQGNGYTF
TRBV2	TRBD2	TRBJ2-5	CASSEASGRAYPETQYF
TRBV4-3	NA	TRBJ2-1	CASSQDRTYNEQFF
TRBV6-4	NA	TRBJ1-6	CASSDSAGLNSPLHF
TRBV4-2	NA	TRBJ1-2	CASSQDNTGSSYGYTF
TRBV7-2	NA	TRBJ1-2	CASSLGAGRSYTF
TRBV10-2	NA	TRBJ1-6	CASSNYNSPLHF
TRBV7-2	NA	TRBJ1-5	CASSSTSGRPQHF
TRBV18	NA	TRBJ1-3	CASSVDGRAGNTIYF
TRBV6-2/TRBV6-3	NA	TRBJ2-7	CASSYIRSYGGSEQYF
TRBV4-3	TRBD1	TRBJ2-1	CASSQVWRTGRIDEQFF
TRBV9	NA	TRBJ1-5	CASSEREGIGNQPQHF
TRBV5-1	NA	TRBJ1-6	CASTPDTRNNSPLHF
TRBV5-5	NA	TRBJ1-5	CASSFRPDYSNQPQHF
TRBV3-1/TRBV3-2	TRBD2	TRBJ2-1	CASSLGSSGHNEQFF
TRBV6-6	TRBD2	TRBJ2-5	CASNTNERGRGTQYF
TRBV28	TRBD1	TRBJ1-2	CASSLGGGGRGDYTF
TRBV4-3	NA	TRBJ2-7	CASSQDRVLSYEQYF
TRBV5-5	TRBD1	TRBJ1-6	CASSLAGTGRSPLHF
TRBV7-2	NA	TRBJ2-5	CASSLAPRGGSLETQYF
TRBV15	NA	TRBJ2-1	CATSRGGSQALYNEQFF
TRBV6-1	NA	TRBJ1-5	CASSERGGNQPQHF
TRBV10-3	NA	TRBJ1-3	CAIRRDTGASGNTIYF
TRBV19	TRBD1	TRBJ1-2	CASSLQQGNYGYTF
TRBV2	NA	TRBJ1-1	CAAKPANTEAFF
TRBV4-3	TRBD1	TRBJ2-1	CASSQDVDRGVYNEQFF
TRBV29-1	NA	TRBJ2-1	CSVVVTGNGEQFF
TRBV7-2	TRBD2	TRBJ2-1	CASSFAFAGGDNEQFF
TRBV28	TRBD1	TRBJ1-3	CASSLPKQGWSGNTIYF
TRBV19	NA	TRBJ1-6	CASSINRRNSPLHF
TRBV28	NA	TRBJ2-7	CASSFGGHSYEQYF
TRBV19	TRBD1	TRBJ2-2	CASRTGGVNTGELFF